Here is one T cell receptor beta chain with its context. The antigen remains unidentified. The data are from a study of long-term antiretroviral therapy in people with HIV. Overall study findings and caveats: Diversity went up after ART and still fell short of transplant donor controls.

Germline CDR1 is SQVTM and CDR2 is ANQGSEA. J was trimmed by 4 bases and V by 2 bases; bases with no gene match: 8. There are 15 residues in the CDR3. Runs used v3.0 of the immunoSEQ assay and were done at survey level. Sequenced by immunoSEQ multiplex PCR; TCRdb stores in-frame clones only, minus some. The sample has some 15,000 clones, around 84% seen once. This clonotype originated in a young man with HIV. The genes are TRBV29-1 and TRBJ2-7; 10 bases agree with TRBD1. Sequencing used unsorted PBMCs, obtained 0.1 years after starting antiretroviral therapy. The chain's CDR3 is CSVEMGTGDRYEQYF. The CDR3 DNA reads TGCAGCGTTGAAATGGGGACAGGGGATAGGTACGAGCAGTACTTC.